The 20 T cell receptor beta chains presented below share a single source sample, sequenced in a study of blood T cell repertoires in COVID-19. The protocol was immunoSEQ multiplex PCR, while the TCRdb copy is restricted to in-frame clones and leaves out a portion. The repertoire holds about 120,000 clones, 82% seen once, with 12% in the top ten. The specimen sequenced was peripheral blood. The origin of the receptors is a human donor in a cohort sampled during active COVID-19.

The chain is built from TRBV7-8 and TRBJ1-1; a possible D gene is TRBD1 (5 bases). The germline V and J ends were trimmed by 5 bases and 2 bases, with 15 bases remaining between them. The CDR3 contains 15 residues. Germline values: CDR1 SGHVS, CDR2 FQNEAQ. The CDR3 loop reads CASSPLGQGNTEAFF. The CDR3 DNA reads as TGTGCCAGCAGCCCCTTAGGGCAGGGAAACACTGAAGCTTTCTTT.

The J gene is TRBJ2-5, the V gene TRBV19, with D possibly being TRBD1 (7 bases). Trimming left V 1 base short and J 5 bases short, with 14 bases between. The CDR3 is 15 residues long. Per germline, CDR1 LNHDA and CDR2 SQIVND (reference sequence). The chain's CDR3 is CASSIGQGGWETQYF. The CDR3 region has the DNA TGTGCCAGTAGTATAGGCCAGGGGGGCTGGGAGACCCAGTACTTC. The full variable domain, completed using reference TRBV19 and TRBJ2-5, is DGGITQSPKYLFRKEGQNVTLSCEQNLNHDAMYWYRQDPGQGLRLIYYSQIVNDFQKGDIAEGYSVSREKKESFPLTVTSAQKNPTAFYLCASSIGQGGWETQYFGPGTRLLVL.

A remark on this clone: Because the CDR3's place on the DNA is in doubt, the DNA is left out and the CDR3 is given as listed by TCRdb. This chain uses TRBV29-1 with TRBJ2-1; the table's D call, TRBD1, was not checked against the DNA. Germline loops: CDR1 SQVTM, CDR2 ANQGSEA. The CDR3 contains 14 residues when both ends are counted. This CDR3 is CSVEDWGTGTFGVF.

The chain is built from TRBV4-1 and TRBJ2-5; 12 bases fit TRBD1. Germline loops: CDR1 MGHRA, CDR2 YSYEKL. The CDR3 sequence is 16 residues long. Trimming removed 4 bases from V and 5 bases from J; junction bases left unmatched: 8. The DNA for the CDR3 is TGCGCCAGCAGCCCAACGTGGGACAGGGGGCGGGAGACCCAGTACTTC. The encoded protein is CASSPTWDRGRETQYF.

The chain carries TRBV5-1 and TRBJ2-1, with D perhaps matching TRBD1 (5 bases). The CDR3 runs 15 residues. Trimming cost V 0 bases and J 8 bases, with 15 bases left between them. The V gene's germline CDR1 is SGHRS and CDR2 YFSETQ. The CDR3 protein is CASSLASTPRDEQFF. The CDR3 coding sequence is TGCGCCAGCAGCTTGGCTTCTACCCCCAGGGATGAGCAGTTCTTC.

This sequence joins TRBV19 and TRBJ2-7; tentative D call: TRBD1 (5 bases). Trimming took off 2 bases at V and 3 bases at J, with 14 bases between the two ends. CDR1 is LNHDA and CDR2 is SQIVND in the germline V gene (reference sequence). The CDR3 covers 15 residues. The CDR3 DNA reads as TGTGCCAGTAGTATAATCGCAGGGAAAGGCTACGAGCAGTACTTC. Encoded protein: CASSIIAGKGYEQYF.

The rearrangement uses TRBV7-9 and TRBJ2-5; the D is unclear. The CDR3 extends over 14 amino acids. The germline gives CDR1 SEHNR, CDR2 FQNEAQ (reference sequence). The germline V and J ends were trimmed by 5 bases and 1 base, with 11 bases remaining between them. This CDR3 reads CASSLPMLQETQYF. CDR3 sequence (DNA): TGTGCCAGCAGCCTACCAATGCTCCAAGAGACCCAGTACTTC.

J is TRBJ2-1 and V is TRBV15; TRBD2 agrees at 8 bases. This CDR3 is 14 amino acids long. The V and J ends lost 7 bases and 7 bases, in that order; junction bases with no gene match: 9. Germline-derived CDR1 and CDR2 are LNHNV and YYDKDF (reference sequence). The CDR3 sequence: CATTPPGGRNEQFF. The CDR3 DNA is TGTGCCACCACCCCCCCGGGAGGGAGGAATGAGCAGTTCTTC. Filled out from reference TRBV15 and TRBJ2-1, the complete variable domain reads DAMVIQNPRYQVTQFGKPVTLSCSQTLNHNVMYWYQQKSSQAPKLLFHYYDKDFNNEADTPDNFQSRRPNTSFCFLDIRSPGLGDTAMYLCATTPPGGRNEQFFGPGTRLTVL.

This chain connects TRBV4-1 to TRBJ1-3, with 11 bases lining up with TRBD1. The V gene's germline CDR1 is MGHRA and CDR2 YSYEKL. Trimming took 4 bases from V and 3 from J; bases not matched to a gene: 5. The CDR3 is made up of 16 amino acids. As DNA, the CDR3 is TGCGCCAGCAGCCCCCGGACAGGGGGCAATGGAAACACCATATATTTT. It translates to CASSPRTGGNGNTIYF.

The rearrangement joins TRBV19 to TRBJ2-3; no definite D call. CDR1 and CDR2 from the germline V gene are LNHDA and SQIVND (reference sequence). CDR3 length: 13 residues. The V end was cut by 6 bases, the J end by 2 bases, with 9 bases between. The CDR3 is CASRSRSTDTQYF. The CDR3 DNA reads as TGTGCCAGTAGGAGTAGATCCACAGATACGCAGTATTTT. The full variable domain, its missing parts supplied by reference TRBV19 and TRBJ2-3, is DGGITQSPKYLFRKEGQNVTLSCEQNLNHDAMYWYRQDPGQGLRLIYYSQIVNDFQKGDIAEGYSVSREKKESFPLTVTSAQKNPTAFYLCASRSRSTDTQYFGPGTRLTVL.

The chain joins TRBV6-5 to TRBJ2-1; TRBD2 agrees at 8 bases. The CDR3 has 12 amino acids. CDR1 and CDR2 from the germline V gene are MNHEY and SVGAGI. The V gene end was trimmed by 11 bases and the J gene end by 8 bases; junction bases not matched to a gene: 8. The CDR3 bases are TGTGCCGCGAGCGGGGGTAGCCATGAGCAGTTCTTC. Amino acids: CAASGGSHEQFF.

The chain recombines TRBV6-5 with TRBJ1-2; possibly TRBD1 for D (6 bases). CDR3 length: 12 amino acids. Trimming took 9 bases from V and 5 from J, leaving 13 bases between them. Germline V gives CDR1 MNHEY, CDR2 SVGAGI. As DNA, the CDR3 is TGTGCCAGGAGTCAGGGGTGGTATGGCTACACCTTC. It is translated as CARSQGWYGYTF.

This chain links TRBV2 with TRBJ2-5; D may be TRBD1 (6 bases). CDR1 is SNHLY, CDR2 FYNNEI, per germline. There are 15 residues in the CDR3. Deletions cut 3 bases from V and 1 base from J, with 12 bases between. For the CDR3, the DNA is TGTGCCAGCAGTGACTTCGGACAGTCCCAAGAGACCCAGTACTTC. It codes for CASSDFGQSQETQYF.

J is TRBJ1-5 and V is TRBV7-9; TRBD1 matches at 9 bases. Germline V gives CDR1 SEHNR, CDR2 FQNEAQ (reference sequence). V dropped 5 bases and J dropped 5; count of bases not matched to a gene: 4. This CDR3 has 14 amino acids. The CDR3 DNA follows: TGTGCCAGCAGCCGGACAGGGGATCATCAGCCCCAGCATTTT. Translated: CASSRTGDHQPQHF.

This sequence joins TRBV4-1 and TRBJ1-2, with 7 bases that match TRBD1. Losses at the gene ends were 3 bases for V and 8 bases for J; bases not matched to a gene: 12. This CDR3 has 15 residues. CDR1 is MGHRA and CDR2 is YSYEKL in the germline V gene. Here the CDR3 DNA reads TGCGCCAGCAGCCATACGACAGGGAAATTTAGGGGCTACACCTTC. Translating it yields CASSHTTGKFRGYTF.

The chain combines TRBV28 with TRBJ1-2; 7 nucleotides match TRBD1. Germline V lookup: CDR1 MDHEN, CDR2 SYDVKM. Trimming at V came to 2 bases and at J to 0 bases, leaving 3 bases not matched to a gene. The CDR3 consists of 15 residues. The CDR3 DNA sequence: TGTGCCAGCAGTTTAAGGACAGGTACTAACTATGGCTACACCTTC. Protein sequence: CASSLRTGTNYGYTF.

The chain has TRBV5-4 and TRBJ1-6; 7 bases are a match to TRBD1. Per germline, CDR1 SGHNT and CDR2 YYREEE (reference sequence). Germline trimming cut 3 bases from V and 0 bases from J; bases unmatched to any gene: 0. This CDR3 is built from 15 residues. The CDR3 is CASSWDSSYNSPLHF. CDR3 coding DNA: TGTGCCAGCAGCTGGGACAGCTCCTATAATTCACCCCTCCACTTT.

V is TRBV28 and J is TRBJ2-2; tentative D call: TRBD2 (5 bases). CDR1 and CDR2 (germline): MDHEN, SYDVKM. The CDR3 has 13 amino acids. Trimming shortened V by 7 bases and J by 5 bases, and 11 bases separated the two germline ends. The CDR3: CASTWRTTGELFF. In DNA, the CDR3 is TGTGCCAGCACGTGGAGGACGACCGGGGAGCTGTTTTTT.

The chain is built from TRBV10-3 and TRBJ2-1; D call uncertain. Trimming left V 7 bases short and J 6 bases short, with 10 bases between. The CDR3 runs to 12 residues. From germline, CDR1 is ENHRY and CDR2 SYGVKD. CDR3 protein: CAIKDSRNEQFF. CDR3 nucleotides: TGTGCCATCAAGGATAGCCGCAATGAGCAGTTCTTC.

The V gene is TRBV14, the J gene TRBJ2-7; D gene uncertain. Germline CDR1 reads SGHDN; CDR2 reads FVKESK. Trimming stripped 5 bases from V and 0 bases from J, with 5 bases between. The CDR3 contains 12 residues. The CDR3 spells CASSYSSYEQYF. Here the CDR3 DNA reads TGTGCCAGCAGCTACAGCTCCTACGAGCAGTACTTC.